This is a list of T cell receptor beta chains from one sample in a study of cytomegalovirus exposure and HLA in healthy donors. TCRdb keeps only in-frame clones here, not all; method: immunoSEQ multiplex PCR. Counted here are under 60,000 clones, approximately 75% occurring once; the ten biggest clones make up roughly 3.4%. The sequenced sample was PBMCs. These receptors originate from a middle-aged woman in good health and CMV-seropositive. The CDR3 runs from the conserved cysteine through the conserved F or W.

>TRBV7-2|TRBJ2-1
CASSSYGGDEQFF
>TRBV4-1|TRBJ2-1
CASSPSAASSSYNEQFF
>TRBV23-1|TRBJ2-5
CASSQPGGIRRKQYF
>TRBV30|TRBJ2-7
CAWSEGQGTEQYF
>TRBV10-3|TRBJ2-1
CAISGSGGAYGDEQFF
>TRBV6-5|TRBJ1-2
CASSPDRGSRYTF
>TRBV6-4|TRBJ2-2
CASSRLAGAKKTGELFF
>TRBV5-1|TRBJ1-5
CASSLAPGNSNQPQHF
>TRBV4-2|TRBJ1-1
CASSQDPAGLRTEAFF
>TRBV19|TRBJ1-5
CASRYGNQPQHF
>TRBV5-6|TRBJ1-2
CASSLLDRGEGYTF
>TRBV15|TRBJ1-3
CATSRTTGVTGNTIYF
>TRBV6-1|TRBJ1-6
CASSERQGPSPLHF
>TRBV7-9|TRBJ2-7
CASSPGDSLSYEQYF
>TRBV6-5|.
CASRRPGTGSYEQYF
>TRBV4-2|TRBJ1-2
CASSQEPGTGNYGYTF
>TRBV9|TRBJ1-1
CASAWTGDTEAFF
>TRBV29-1|TRBJ1-1
CSVKQNEAFF
>TRBV21-1|TRBJ1-2
CASSKIGTSPYMDGIYGYTF
>TRBV5-1|TRBJ2-6
CASGRGDSGANVLTF
>TRBV5-1|TRBJ1-4
CASSSGDLVEKLFF
>TRBV10-2|TRBJ2-2
CASKLLADNTGELFF
>TRBV6-1|TRBJ1-5
CASKRDISNQPQHF
>TRBV15|TRBJ2-1
CATSRVWQGADNEQFF
>TRBV19|TRBJ1-2
CASSKLAGGENYGYTF
>TRBV19|TRBJ2-1
CASSRASGGYNEQFF
>TRBV7-2|TRBJ2-1
CASSLVRRRNEQFF
>TRBV6-5|TRBJ1-1
CASSSTGGRTEAFF
>TRBV10-3|TRBJ1-2
CASRRDRAYGYTF
>TRBV11-2|TRBJ2-1
CASSLEGATYNEQFF
>TRBV5-3|TRBJ1-2
CARSGPTADYGYTF
>TRBV4-1|TRBJ2-1
CASSQVAGSSYNEQFF
>TRBV18|TRBJ2-2
CASSPGQGANTGELFF
>TRBV5-1|TRBJ1-3
CASSLGPNGQGISGNTIYF
>TRBV19|TRBJ2-1
CASNLGTLTTYNEQFF
>TRBV4-1|TRBJ1-1
CASSQVTGGIWSAFF
>TRBV5-4|TRBJ2-7
CASSSRSGGPDGEQYF
>TRBV27|TRBJ1-1
CASSLTEVTEAFF
>TRBV18|TRBJ1-3
CASSPRRDSGNTIYF
>TRBV5-8|TRBJ2-3
CASREVAYTQYF
>TRBV19|TRBJ2-2
CASSIAGSNTGELFF
>TRBV7-6|TRBJ1-1
CASSADLNTEAFF
>TRBV9|TRBJ2-3
CASTTSGAITDTQYF
>TRBV5-1|TRBJ2-7
CASSLGHRDRTYEQYF
>TRBV4-1|TRBJ2-5
CASSRLPPGTSGDQETQYF
>TRBV5-6|TRBJ2-3
CASSLSGYSTDTQYF
>TRBV25-1|TRBJ2-1
CASSELGAGMGEQFF
>TRBV6-4|TRBJ1-5
CASSGSQDRGGQPQHF
>TRBV30|TRBJ2-5
CAWSPQETQYF
>TRBV2|TRBJ2-7
CASSQGQGFYEQYF